Listed below are T cell receptor beta chains from one sample, sequenced in a study of T cells in Graves' hyperthyroidism and ophthalmopathy. A single record per CDR3 protein comes from TCRdb applying MiXCR to the multiplex PCR reads. The sample carries under 400,000 distinct CDR3 sequences, over 15% recorded once. Source material: blood. These receptor sequences come from a woman aged 40 to 50 with Graves' ophthalmopathy. The CDR3 runs from the conserved cysteine through the conserved F or W. The order of the fields is J gene, V gene, CDR3 protein.

j_call: TRBJ2-7; v_call: TRBV5-1; cdr3_aa: CASSSGQGPNEQYF
j_call: TRBJ2-7; v_call: TRBV6-2/TRBV6-3; cdr3_aa: CASRIGQSLYEQYF
j_call: TRBJ2-7; v_call: TRBV6-4; cdr3_aa: CASPVLQSYEQYF
j_call: TRBJ1-1; v_call: TRBV6-5; cdr3_aa: CASSYHGKNTEAFF
j_call: TRBJ2-7; v_call: TRBV25-1; cdr3_aa: CASSRDSLGEQYF
j_call: TRBJ1-5; v_call: TRBV6-1; cdr3_aa: CASSEGGDRDF
j_call: TRBJ2-5; v_call: TRBV29-1; cdr3_aa: CSVGTTQETQYF
j_call: TRBJ1-1; v_call: TRBV6-2/TRBV6-3; cdr3_aa: CASSYSTLFGKGASEAFF
j_call: TRBJ2-7; v_call: TRBV7-9; cdr3_aa: CASSTAGHSLYEQYF
j_call: TRBJ1-5; v_call: TRBV12-3/TRBV12-4; cdr3_aa: CASRRQGTQPQHF
j_call: TRBJ1-5; v_call: TRBV28; cdr3_aa: CASSLGSVGFGYSNQPQHF
j_call: TRBJ2-7; v_call: TRBV28; cdr3_aa: CASSLSGGTFTSYEQYF
j_call: TRBJ2-2; v_call: TRBV2; cdr3_aa: CASSEGQGITGELFF
j_call: TRBJ1-1; v_call: TRBV28; cdr3_aa: CASRDTEAFF
j_call: TRBJ1-5; v_call: TRBV19; cdr3_aa: CASVKGGESYQPQHF
j_call: TRBJ2-7; v_call: TRBV4-3; cdr3_aa: CASSQETGASYEQYF
j_call: TRBJ1-1; v_call: TRBV24-1; cdr3_aa: CAPVRGTEAFF